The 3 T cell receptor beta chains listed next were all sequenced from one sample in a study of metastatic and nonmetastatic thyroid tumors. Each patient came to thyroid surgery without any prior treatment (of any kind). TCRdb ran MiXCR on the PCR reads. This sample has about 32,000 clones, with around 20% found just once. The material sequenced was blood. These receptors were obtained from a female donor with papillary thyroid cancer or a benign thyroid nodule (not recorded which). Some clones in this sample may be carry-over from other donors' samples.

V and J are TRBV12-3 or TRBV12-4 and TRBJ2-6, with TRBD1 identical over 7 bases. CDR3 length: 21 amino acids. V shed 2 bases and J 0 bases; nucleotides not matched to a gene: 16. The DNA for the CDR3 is TGTGCCAGCAGTTTATACCCCCCGACAGGGAAGCACTCCTCTGGGGCCAACGTCCTGACTTTC. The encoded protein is CASSLYPPTGKHSSGANVLTF.

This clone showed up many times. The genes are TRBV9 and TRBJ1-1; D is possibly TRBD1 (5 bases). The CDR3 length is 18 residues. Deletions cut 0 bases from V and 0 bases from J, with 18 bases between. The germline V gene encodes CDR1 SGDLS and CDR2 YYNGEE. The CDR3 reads CASSVGAAGLTMNTEAFF. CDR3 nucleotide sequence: TGTGCCAGCAGCGTAGGGGCGGCAGGGCTAACCATGAACACTGAAGCTTTCTTT. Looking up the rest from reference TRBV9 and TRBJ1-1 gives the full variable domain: DSGVTQTPKHLITATGQRVTLRCSPRSGDLSVYWYQQSLDQGLQFLIQYYNGEERAKGNILERFSAQQFPDLHSELNLSSLELGDSALYFCASSVGAAGLTMNTEAFFGQGTRLTVV.

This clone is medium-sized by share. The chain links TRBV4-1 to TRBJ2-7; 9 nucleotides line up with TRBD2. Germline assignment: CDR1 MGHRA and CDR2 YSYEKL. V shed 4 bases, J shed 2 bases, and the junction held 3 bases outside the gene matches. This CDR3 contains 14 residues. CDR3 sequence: CASSLGLAAYEQYF. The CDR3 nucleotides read TGCGCCAGCAGCCTGGGACTAGCTGCCTACGAGCAGTACTTC.